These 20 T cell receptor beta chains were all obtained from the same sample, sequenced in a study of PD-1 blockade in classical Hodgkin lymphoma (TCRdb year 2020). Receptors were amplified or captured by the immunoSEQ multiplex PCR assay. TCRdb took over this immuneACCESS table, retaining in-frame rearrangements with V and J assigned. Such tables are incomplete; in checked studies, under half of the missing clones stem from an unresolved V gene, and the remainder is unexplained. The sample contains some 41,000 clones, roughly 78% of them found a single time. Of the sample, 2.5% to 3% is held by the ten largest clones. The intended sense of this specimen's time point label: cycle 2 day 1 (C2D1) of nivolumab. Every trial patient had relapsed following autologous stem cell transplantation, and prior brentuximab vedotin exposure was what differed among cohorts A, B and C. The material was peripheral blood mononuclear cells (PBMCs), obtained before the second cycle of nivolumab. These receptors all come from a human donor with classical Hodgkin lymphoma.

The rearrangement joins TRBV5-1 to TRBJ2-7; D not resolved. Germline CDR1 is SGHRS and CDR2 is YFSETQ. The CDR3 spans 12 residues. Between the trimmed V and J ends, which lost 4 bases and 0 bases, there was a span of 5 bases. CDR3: CASSKDSYEQYF. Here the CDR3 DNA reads TGCGCCAGCAGCAAGGACTCCTACGAGCAGTACTTC.

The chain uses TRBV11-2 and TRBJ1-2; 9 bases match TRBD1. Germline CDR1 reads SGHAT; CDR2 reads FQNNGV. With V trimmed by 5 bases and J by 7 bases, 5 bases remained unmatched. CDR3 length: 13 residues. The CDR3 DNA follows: TGTGCCAGCAGCCCGGGACAGGGCACTGGCTACACCTTC. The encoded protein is CASSPGQGTGYTF.

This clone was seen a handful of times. CDR3 DNA sequence: TGCGCCAGCACTCCTGTGGGAACCCATGGCACCTACGAGCAGTACTTC. Protein product: CASTPVGTHGTYEQYF. The chain couples TRBV23-1 to TRBJ2-7, with D uncertain. TRBV23-1 is reported as an ORF; its role is uncertain. Trimming took 7 bases from V and 2 from J, leaving 21 bases between them. This CDR3 comprises 16 residues.

CDR3 region: CASSLIGQLNTGELFF. CDR3 in DNA: TGTGCCAGCAGCTTAATAGGGCAGCTCAACACCGGGGAGCTGTTTTTT. The chain uses TRBV7-2 and TRBJ2-2; D is uncertain. This CDR3 comprises 16 residues. Germline V lookup: CDR1 SGHTA, CDR2 FQGNSA. Trimming pared 2 bases from V and 2 bases from J, leaving 12 bases between. The complete variable domain, with remaining parts taken from reference TRBV7-2 and TRBJ2-2, reads GAGVSQSPSNKVTEKGKDVELRCDPISGHTALYWYRQSLGQGLEFLIYFQGNSAPDKSGLPSDRFSAERTGGSVSTLTIQRTQQEDSAVYLCASSLIGQLNTGELFFGEGSRLTVL.

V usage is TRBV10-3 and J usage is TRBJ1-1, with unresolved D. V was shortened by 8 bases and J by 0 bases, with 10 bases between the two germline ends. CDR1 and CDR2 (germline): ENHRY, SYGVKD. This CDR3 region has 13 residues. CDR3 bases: TGTGCCATCTCTCGGCAGATGAACACTGAAGCTTTCTTT. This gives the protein CAISRQMNTEAFF.

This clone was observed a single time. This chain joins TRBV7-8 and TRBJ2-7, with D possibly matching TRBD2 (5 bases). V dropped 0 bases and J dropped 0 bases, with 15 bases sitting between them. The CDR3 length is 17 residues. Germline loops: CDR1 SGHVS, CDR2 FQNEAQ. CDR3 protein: CASSLAIGGSISYEQYF. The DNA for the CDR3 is TGTGCCAGCAGCTTAGCGATTGGCGGGTCCATCTCCTACGAGCAGTACTTC. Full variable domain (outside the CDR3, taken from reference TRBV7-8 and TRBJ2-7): GAGVSQSPRYKVAKRGQDVALRCDPISGHVSLFWYQQALGQGPEFLTYFQNEAQLDKSGLPSDRFFAERPEGSVSTLKIQRTQQEDSAVYLCASSLAIGGSISYEQYFGPGTRLTVT.

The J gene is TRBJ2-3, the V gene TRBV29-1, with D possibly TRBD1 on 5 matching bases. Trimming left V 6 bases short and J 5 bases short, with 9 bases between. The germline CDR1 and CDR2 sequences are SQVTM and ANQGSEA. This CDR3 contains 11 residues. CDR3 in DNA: TGCAGCGTACTCCAGGGAGATACGCAGTATTTT. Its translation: CSVLQGDTQYF.

The CDR3 DNA follows: TGTGCCAGCAGCTTAGACAGCAACTCTGGAAACACCATATATTTT. This sequence encodes CASSLDSNSGNTIYF. The V and J genes are TRBV7-6 and TRBJ1-3; D call uncertain. This CDR3 region has 15 residues. Looked up from germline, CDR1 is SGHVS and CDR2 is FNYEAQ. The V gene lost 1 base and the J gene lost 0 bases, with 7 bases spanning the gap.

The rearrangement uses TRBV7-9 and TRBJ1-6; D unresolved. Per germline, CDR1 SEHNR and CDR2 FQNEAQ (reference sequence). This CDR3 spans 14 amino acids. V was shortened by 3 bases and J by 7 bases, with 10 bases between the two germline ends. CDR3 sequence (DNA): TGTGCCAGCAGCTTTATACAGAGCAATTCACCCCTCCACTTT. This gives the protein CASSFIQSNSPLHF.

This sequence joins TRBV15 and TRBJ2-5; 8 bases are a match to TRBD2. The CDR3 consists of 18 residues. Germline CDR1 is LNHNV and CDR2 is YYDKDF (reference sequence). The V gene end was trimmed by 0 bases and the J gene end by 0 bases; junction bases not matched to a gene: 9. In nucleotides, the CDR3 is TGTGCCACCAGCAGAGATCTACAAAGCGGGGGATACCAAGAGACCCAGTACTTC. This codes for CATSRDLQSGGYQETQYF.

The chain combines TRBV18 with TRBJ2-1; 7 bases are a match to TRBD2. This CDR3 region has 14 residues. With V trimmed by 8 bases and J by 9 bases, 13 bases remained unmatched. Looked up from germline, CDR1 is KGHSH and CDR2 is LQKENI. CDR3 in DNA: TGTGCCAGCACCCGGACTAGGGCACCCGCTGAGCAGTTCTTC. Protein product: CASTRTRAPAEQFF.

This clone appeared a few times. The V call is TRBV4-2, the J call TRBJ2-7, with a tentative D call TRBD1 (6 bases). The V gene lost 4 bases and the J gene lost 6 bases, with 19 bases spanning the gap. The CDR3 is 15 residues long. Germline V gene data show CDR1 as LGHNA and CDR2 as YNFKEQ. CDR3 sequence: CASSPNREPRLEQYF. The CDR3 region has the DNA TGTGCCAGCAGCCCGAACAGGGAACCGAGGCTCGAGCAGTACTTC.

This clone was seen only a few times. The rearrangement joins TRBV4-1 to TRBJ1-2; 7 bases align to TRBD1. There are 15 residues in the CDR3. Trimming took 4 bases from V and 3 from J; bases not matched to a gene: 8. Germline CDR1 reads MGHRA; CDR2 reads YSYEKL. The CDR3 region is CASSPGQESYYGYTF. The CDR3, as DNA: TGCGCCAGCAGCCCCGGACAGGAATCTTACTATGGCTACACCTTC.

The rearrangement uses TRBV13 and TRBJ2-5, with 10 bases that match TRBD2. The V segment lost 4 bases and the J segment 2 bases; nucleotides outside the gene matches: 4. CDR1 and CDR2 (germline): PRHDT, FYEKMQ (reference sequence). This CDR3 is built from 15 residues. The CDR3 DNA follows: TGTGCCAGCAGCTCCCTAGCGGGGGATCAAGAGACCCAGTACTTC. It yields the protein CASSSLAGDQETQYF. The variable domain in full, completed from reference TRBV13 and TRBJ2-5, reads AAGVIQSPRHLIKEKRETATLKCYPIPRHDTVYWYQQGPGQDPQFLISFYEKMQSDKGSIPDRFSAQQFSDYHSELNMSSLELGDSALYFCASSSLAGDQETQYFGPGTRLLVL.

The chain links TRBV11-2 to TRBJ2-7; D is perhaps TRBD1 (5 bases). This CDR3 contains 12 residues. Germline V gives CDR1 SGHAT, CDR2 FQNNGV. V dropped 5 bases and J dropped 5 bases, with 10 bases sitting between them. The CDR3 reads CASSPAGNEQYF. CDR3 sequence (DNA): TGTGCCAGCAGCCCAGCAGGGAACGAGCAGTACTTC. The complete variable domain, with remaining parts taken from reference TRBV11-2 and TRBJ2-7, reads EAGVAQSPRYKIIEKRQSVAFWCNPISGHATLYWYQQILGQGPKLLIQFQNNGVVDDSQLPKDRFSAERLKGVDSTLKIQPAKLEDSAVYLCASSPAGNEQYFGPGTRLTVT.

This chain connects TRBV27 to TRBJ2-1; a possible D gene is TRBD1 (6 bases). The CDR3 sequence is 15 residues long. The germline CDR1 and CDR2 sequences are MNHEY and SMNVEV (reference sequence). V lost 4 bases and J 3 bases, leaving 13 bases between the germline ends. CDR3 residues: CASSSLGAVYNEQFF. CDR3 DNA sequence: TGTGCCAGCAGTTCTTTGGGGGCCGTCTACAATGAGCAGTTCTTC.

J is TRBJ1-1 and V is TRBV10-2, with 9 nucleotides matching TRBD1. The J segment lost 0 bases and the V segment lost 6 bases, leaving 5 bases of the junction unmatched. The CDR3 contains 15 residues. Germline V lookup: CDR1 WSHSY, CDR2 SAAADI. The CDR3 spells CASRDRGFLNTEAFF. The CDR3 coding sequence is TGCGCCAGCAGGGACAGGGGTTTCCTGAACACTGAAGCTTTCTTT.

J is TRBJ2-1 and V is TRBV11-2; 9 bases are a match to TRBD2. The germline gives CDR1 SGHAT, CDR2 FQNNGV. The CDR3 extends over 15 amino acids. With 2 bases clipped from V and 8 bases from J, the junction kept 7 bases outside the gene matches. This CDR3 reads CASSLYWREGDEQFF. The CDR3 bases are TGTGCCAGCAGCTTATACTGGCGGGAGGGCGATGAGCAGTTCTTC.

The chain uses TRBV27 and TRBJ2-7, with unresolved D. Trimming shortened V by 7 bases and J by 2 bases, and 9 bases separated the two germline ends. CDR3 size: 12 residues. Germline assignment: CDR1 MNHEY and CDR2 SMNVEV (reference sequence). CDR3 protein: CASKHGTYEQYF. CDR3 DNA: TGTGCCAGCAAGCACGGAACCTACGAGCAGTACTTC.

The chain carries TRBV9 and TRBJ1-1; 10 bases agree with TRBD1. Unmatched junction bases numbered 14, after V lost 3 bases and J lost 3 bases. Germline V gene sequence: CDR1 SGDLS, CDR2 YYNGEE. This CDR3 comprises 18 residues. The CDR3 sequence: CASSDLTGGVLEDTEAFF. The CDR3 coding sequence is TGTGCCAGCAGCGACTTGACAGGGGGCGTCCTTGAAGACACTGAAGCTTTCTTT.